This TCR beta chain appears in the sequencing data of a study of T cells in Graves' hyperthyroidism and ophthalmopathy. This CDR3 spans 13 amino acids. The germline V and J ends were trimmed by 5 bases and 4 bases, with 9 bases remaining between them. Germline values: CDR1 MNHEY, CDR2 SMNVEV (reference sequence). This clonotype was seen repeatedly, ten times or more. Amplification targeted TCR beta CDR3 regions from RNA transcripts. TCR CDR3 regions were first amplified by RT-PCR with HTBI primers. A single record per CDR3 protein comes from TCRdb applying MiXCR to the multiplex PCR reads. The repertoire consists of hundreds of thousands of distinct CDR3 sequences, with 12% to 15% occurring once and the leading ten covering roughly 10%.

This sequence joins TRBV27 and TRBJ1-5, with D unresolved. Source material: blood. This sequence originates from a woman aged 18-29 years with Graves' hyperthyroidism. This CDR3 is CASSRQVNQPQHF. CDR3 nucleotide sequence: TGTGCCAGCAGTAGGCAGGTTAATCAGCCCCAGCATTTT.